These 20 T cell receptor beta chains were all obtained from the same sample, sequenced in a study of T cell responses to AZD1222 COVID-19 vaccine. The protocol was immunoSEQ multiplex PCR, while the TCRdb copy is restricted to in-frame clones and leaves out a portion. Of 150,000 to 200,000 clones in the sample, about 94% were seen once. The sequencing used peripheral blood, collected on day 0 of AZD1222 vaccination. These TCRs come from an adult in good health.

The genes are TRBV7-2 and TRBJ2-1, with TRBD1 matching over 9 bases. The CDR3 loop spans 16 amino acids. V lost 2 bases to trimming and J lost 5 bases; unmatched junction nucleotides: 7. Germline V CDR1 and CDR2: SGHTA, FQGNSA. The CDR3 DNA sequence: TGTGCCAGCAGCTTAACGTTCGGACAGGGGAACAATGAGCAGTTCTTC. Residues: CASSLTFGQGNNEQFF. Using reference TRBV7-2 and TRBJ2-1 for the parts outside the CDR3, the full variable domain is GAGVSQSPSNKVTEKGKDVELRCDPISGHTALYWYRQSLGQGLEFLIYFQGNSAPDKSGLPSDRFSAERTGGSVSTLTIQRTQQEDSAVYLCASSLTFGQGNNEQFFGPGTRLTVL.

The J gene is TRBJ2-3, the V gene TRBV6-1; D is unclear. Trimming took off 0 bases at V and 2 bases at J, with 6 bases between the two ends. Germline V lookup: CDR1 MNHNS, CDR2 SASEGT. The CDR3 is made up of 14 amino acids. Here the CDR3 reads CASSEARPTDTQYF. CDR3 coding DNA: TGTGCCAGCAGTGAAGCACGACCCACAGATACGCAGTATTTT.

CDR3: CASSQGESGDTQYF. CDR3 coding DNA: TGTGCCAGCAGCCAAGGCGAGTCCGGAGATACGCAGTATTTT. The chain has TRBV3-1 (or the pseudogene TRBV3-2) and TRBJ2-3, with D uncertain. CDR1 and CDR2 (germline): LGHDT, YNNKEL (reference sequence). The V end lost 1 base, the J end lost 5 bases, and 10 bases lay between the germline ends. The CDR3 loop spans 14 amino acids.

The genes are TRBV24-1 and TRBJ1-1; D uncertain. This CDR3 is built from 14 residues. The germline V and J ends were trimmed by 4 bases and 2 bases, with 10 bases remaining between them. Germline CDR1 reads KGHDR; CDR2 reads SFDVKD. CDR3 region: CATSDPDGNTEAFF. CDR3 sequence (DNA): TGTGCCACCAGTGACCCGGACGGAAACACTGAAGCTTTCTTT.

The chain employs TRBV4-1 and TRBJ1-6; D might be TRBD1 (6 bases). There are 15 residues in the CDR3. Deletions cut 1 base from V and 8 bases from J, with 12 bases between. CDR1 is MGHRA and CDR2 is YSYEKL in the germline V gene. The CDR3 DNA reads as TGCGCCAGCAGCCAAGTCGGGGGGCTCGATTCACCCCTCCACTTT. The encoded protein is CASSQVGGLDSPLHF.

The rearrangement joins TRBV7-8 to TRBJ2-2; 8 bases are a match to TRBD2. Germline trimming cut 5 bases from V and 3 bases from J; bases unmatched to any gene: 5. This CDR3 has 15 residues. Germline CDR1 SGHVS, CDR2 FQNEAQ. The CDR3 sequence is CASSPQRGYTGELFF. The CDR3 nucleotides read TGTGCCAGCAGCCCGCAGCGGGGGTACACCGGGGAGCTGTTTTTT.

This chain connects TRBV2 to TRBJ2-5; no reliable D call. Germline assignment: CDR1 SNHLY and CDR2 FYNNEI. The CDR3 is made up of 16 amino acids. Trimming shortened V by 6 bases and J by 2 bases, and 19 bases separated the two germline ends. The CDR3 coding sequence is TGTGCCAGCAGCGGAACTTATACACCGAGGCAAGAGACCCAGTACTTC. As protein: CASSGTYTPRQETQYF.

The chain combines TRBV5-6 with TRBJ2-6; D is ambiguous. Germline CDR1 reads SGHDT; CDR2 reads YYEEEE. Between the trimmed V and J ends, which lost 5 bases and 0 bases, there was a span of 9 bases. The length of the CDR3 is 15 residues. CDR3 nucleotides: TGTGCCAGCAGGTTGTACTACTCTGGGGCCAACGTCCTGACTTTC. It is translated as CASRLYYSGANVLTF.

The chain combines TRBV28 with TRBJ2-2, with 7 bases that match TRBD2. The CDR3 extends over 16 amino acids. Per the germline V gene, CDR1 is MDHEN and CDR2 is SYDVKM. Losses at the gene ends were 1 base for V and 9 bases for J; bases not matched to a gene: 11. CDR3 loop: CASSLSVPGGGRELFF. In nucleotides, the CDR3 is TGTGCCAGCAGTTTATCGGTACCGGGAGGCGGCAGGGAGCTGTTTTTT. The full variable domain, rest sourced from reference TRBV28 and TRBJ2-2, is DVKVTQSSRYLVKRTGEKVFLECVQDMDHENMFWYRQDPGLGLRLIYFSYDVKMKEKGDIPEGYSVSREKKERFSLILESASTNQTSMYLCASSLSVPGGGRELFFGEGSRLTVL.

The CDR3 region has the DNA TGTGCCTGGAGTGCCCCCAGGGAAGGCGATGGCTACACCTTC. Translated, it gives CAWSAPREGDGYTF. The J gene is TRBJ1-2, the V gene TRBV30, with a possible D match to TRBD1 (5 bases). V was trimmed by 1 base and J by 6 bases, leaving 15 bases between them. Germline V gene sequence: CDR1 GTSNPN, CDR2 SVGIG (reference sequence). The CDR3 has 14 amino acids.

The gene calls are TRBV12-2 and TRBJ2-1; TRBD1, the table's D call, lacks a check against the DNA. TRBV12-2 is listed as a pseudogene. CDR3 size: 15 residues. CDR3 sequence (DNA): TGTGCAAGTCGCCAAGGGACAGATCTAGACAATGAGCAGTTCTTC. It codes for CASRQGTDLDNEQFF.

The chain employs TRBV10-2 and TRBJ2-1, with D unresolved. V lost 7 bases and J lost 6, with 10 bases in between. The CDR3 runs 12 residues. Germline loops: CDR1 WSHSY, CDR2 SAAADI. As DNA, the CDR3 is TGCGCCAGCATCAATAGGGTCAATGAGCAGTTCTTC. Translated: CASINRVNEQFF.

The chain employs TRBV6-1 and TRBJ2-7, with a tentative D call TRBD1 (6 bases). The germline gives CDR1 MNHNS, CDR2 SASEGT. CDR3 size: 15 residues. Trimming cost V 3 bases and J 3 bases, with 15 bases left between them. In DNA form, the CDR3 reads TGTGCCAGCAGTGATCACAGGGTCAAAATCTACGAGCAGTACTTC. Its translation is CASSDHRVKIYEQYF.

The J gene is TRBJ2-2, the V gene TRBV4-1; D perhaps matches TRBD1 (5 bases). Per the germline V gene, CDR1 is MGHRA and CDR2 is YSYEKL. CDR3 size: 14 residues. The V end was cut by 1 base, the J end by 9 bases, with 12 bases between. The CDR3 DNA follows: TGCGCCAGCAGCCAAGCGGTTAGGGGCCGGGAGCTGTTTTTT. This codes for CASSQAVRGRELFF.

The gene calls are TRBV14 and TRBJ1-2; 9 nucleotides line up with TRBD1. Unmatched junction bases numbered 2, after V lost 4 bases and J lost 2 bases. Germline V gene sequence: CDR1 SGHDN, CDR2 FVKESK. CDR3 length: 14 amino acids. CDR3 coding DNA: TGTGCCAGCAGCCCAACAGGGGGCAACTATGGCTACACCTTC. This codes for CASSPTGGNYGYTF.

The CDR3 region has the DNA TGTGCCAGCAGTAGGGACGCTGACTACGAGCAGTACTTC. Translation gives CASSRDADYEQYF. This chain connects TRBV2 to TRBJ2-7; D is tentatively TRBD1 or TRBD2 (5 bases each). CDR3 size: 13 residues. From germline, CDR1 is SNHLY and CDR2 FYNNEI. V lost 5 bases, J lost 3 bases, and 11 bases lay in between.

This clone was recorded only once. The J gene is TRBJ1-5, the V gene TRBV9, with TRBD1 matching 9 bases. Germline V gene data show CDR1 as SGDLS and CDR2 as YYNGEE. V dropped 0 bases and J dropped 10; count of bases not matched to a gene: 20. The CDR3 sequence is 19 residues long. The CDR3 sequence is CASSVGLEGKDRGFFPQHF. CDR3 sequence (DNA): TGTGCCAGCAGCGTAGGGCTAGAGGGTAAGGACAGGGGATTTTTTCCCCAGCATTTT.

The chain joins TRBV6-5 to TRBJ1-2; TRBD1 aligns across 7 bases. The CDR3 runs 13 residues. CDR1 is MNHEY and CDR2 is SVGAGI in the germline V gene. With V trimmed by 1 base and J by 6 bases, 2 bases remained unmatched. DNA for the CDR3: TGTGCCAGCAGTTACTACAGGGGTAATGGCTACACCTTC. Translating gives CASSYYRGNGYTF.

This clone has only one observation. The CDR3 DNA is TGTGCCACCAGTGCCTTAGGGGGGGATTGGGACAATGAGCAGTTCTTC. Its translation: CATSALGGDWDNEQFF. The chain employs TRBV24-1 and TRBJ2-1; possibly TRBD2 for D (7 bases). This CDR3 region has 16 residues. V lost 5 bases to trimming and J lost 5 bases, with 18 bases between them. Germline-derived CDR1 and CDR2 are KGHDR and SFDVKD.

The chain links TRBV7-2 to TRBJ1-1; D unresolved. Trimming removed 1 base from V and 0 bases from J, with 21 bases in between. Looked up from germline, CDR1 is SGHTA and CDR2 is FQGNSA. The CDR3 runs to 19 residues. This CDR3 is CASSLGGIEGLGMNTEAFF. The DNA for the CDR3 is TGTGCCAGCAGCTTAGGAGGGATAGAGGGCCTTGGAATGAACACTGAAGCTTTCTTT.